The T cell receptor (beta chain) under discussion was sequenced for a study of T cells in localized non-small cell lung cancer. Study-wide results and caveats: The greatest T cell clonality was found in uninvolved adjacent lung (higher than in tumor). Investigators sequenced only a single tumor region, leaving heterogeneity possible. Longer overall survival associated with higher blood T cell density; shorter survival with higher adjacent-lung clonality. Adjacent lung exhibited a median of approximately 50 among the 100 most abundant tumor clones.

Profiling relied on immunoSEQ multiplex PCR, and the TCRdb table lists in-frame clones only, not all of them. The sample holds some 7,000 clones, roughly 53% seen once. This clone has a handful of counts. Its antigen is not identified. The length of the CDR3 is 16 residues. The germline V gene encodes CDR1 LNHNV and CDR2 YYDKDF (reference sequence). V lost 5 bases, J lost 3 bases, and 18 bases lay in between. The receptor's source is a female donor at least 60 years old with stage I lung adenocarcinoma. Sequenced material: lymph node tissue, taken before any cancer treatment. The rearrangement uses TRBV15 and TRBJ2-3; D perhaps matches TRBD2 (7 bases). CDR3 residues: CATSYLGGGDTDTQYF. CDR3 DNA sequence: TGTGCCACCAGCTACCTGGGCGGGGGCGATACAGATACGCAGTATTTT. Together with reference TRBV15 and TRBJ2-3, the CDR3 gives the full variable domain: DAMVIQNPRYQVTQFGKPVTLSCSQTLNHNVMYWYQQKSSQAPKLLFHYYDKDFNNEADTPDNFQSRRPNTSFCFLDIRSPGLGDTAMYLCATSYLGGGDTDTQYFGPGTRLTVL.